The present entry profiles one TCR beta chain with its context. How the authors handled the data: Quantification of nucleated cells was approximated via reference gene primer amplification. Measured with immunoSEQ multiplex PCR; TCRdb has only the in-frame clones, and not every one. The V and J calls and the clone size are those of that table, but D and trimming were determined from the DNA. Altogether about 64,000 clones are present, 70% to 85% being singletons, with the ten largest covering roughly 9.8%. This sample is drawn from a study of blood T cell repertoires in COVID-19. Across the whole study: The cDNA or gDNA used as material had been derived from T cells, B-cell-depleted T cells, or PBMCs.

Germline V gene data show CDR1 as SGHTA and CDR2 as FQGNSA. The trim removed 4 bases at V and 10 bases at J, leaving 12 bases unmatched. CDR3 length: 15 residues. The source is a human donor in a cohort sampled during active COVID-19. The sequencing sample was made of peripheral blood. The rearrangement uses TRBV7-2 and TRBJ2-1, with 8 bases identical to TRBD1. The CDR3 DNA reads TGTGCCAGCAGCTACGGGTCGACAGGGGAGGTAGAGCAGTTCTTC. Protein: CASSYGSTGEVEQFF. Looking up the rest from reference TRBV7-2 and TRBJ2-1 gives the full variable domain: GAGVSQSPSNKVTEKGKDVELRCDPISGHTALYWYRQSLGQGLEFLIYFQGNSAPDKSGLPSDRFSAERTGGSVSTLTIQRTQQEDSAVYLCASSYGSTGEVEQFFGPGTRLTVL.